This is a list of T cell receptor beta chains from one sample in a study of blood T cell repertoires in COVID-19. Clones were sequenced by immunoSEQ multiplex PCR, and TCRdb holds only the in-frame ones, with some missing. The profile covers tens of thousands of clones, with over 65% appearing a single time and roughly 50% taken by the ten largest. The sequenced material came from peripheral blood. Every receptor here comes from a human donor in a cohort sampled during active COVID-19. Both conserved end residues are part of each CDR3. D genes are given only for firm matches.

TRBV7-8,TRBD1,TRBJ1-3,CASSGGQGNTIYF
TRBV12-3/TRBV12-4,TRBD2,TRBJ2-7,CASRASGVSEQYF
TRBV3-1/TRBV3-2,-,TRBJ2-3,CASSSLEPTDTQYF
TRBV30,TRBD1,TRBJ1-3,CAWGDRGYTIYF
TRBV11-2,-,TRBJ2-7,CASSLDQAYEQYF
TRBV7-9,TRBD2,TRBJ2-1,CASSPNRPAGVREQFF
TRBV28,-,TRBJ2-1,CASSSPQLWLTSSYNEQFF
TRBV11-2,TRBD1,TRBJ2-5,CASSSGQGHQETQYF
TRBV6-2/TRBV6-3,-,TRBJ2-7,CASSYRQYQYEQYF
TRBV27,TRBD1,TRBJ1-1,CASSSSRTGRKMNTEAFF
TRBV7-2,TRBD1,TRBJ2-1,CASSLLGQIYNEQFF
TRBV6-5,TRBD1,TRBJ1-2,CASSYSQGVGYTF
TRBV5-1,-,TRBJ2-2,CASSLVGNTGELFF
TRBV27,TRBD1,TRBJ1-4,CASSLRQGGEKLFF
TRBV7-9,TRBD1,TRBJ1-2,CASSPGQGDPYGYTF
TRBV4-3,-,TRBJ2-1,CASSQDTREYNEQFF
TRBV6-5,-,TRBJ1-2,CASKEGAGNYGYTF
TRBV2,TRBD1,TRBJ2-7,CASSSGTASYEQYF